A selection of T cell receptor beta chains follows, all from one sample in a study of T cells in Graves' hyperthyroidism and ophthalmopathy. Via MiXCR, TCRdb re-called the multiplex PCR reads, giving one row per CDR3 protein. The table records about 380,000 distinct CDR3 sequences, approximately 17% of them present only once. The sequencing sample was made of blood. The receptor source for this set is a man aged 18 to 29 with Graves' ophthalmopathy. The CDR3 runs from the conserved cysteine through the conserved F or W. D genes are given only for firm matches. Where a row states a size, it is once, few, many or the class of an expanded clone; other rows omit it.

j_call d_call clone_size v_call cdr3_aa cdr3_nt
TRBJ2-3 - - TRBV19 CASNGRNSDTQYF TGTGCCAGTAATGGTAGGAATTCAGATACGCAGTATTTT
TRBJ2-2 - - TRBV6-5 CASTWGPGTGNTGELFF TGTGCCAGCACTTGGGGTCCCGGGACTGGGAACACCGGGGAGCTGTTTTTT
TRBJ1-2 TRBD1 many TRBV3-1 CASSQATGGSGYTF TGTGCCAGCAGCCAAGCGACAGGGGGCTCTGGCTACACCTTC
TRBJ2-5 - once TRBV3-1 CASSQPVVETQYF TGTGCCAGCAGCCAGCCCGTAGTCGAGACCCAGTACTTC
TRBJ1-2 TRBD1 many TRBV18 CASSPRDSGYGYTF TGTGCCAGCTCACCAAGGGACAGCGGCTATGGCTACACCTTC
TRBJ2-2 - - TRBV7-9 CASSSRGKNTGELFF TGTGCCAGCAGCTCCCGGGGAAAAAACACCGGGGAGCTGTTTTTT
TRBJ2-2 TRBD2 few TRBV9 CASSNPSGGNTGELFF TGTGCCAGCAGCAATCCTAGCGGGGGGAACACCGGGGAGCTGTTTTTT
TRBJ1-2 - many TRBV29-1 CSVEGGGKTYGYTF TGCAGCGTTGAAGGTGGCGGGAAGACCTATGGCTACACCTTC
TRBJ1-1 - many TRBV28 CASSPSQGNTEAFF TGTGCCAGCAGTCCCTCTCAGGGGAACACTGAAGCTTTCTTT
TRBJ2-7 - many TRBV7-3 CASSPPRDIAYEQYF TGTGCCAGCAGCCCCCCCAGGGATATCGCCTACGAGCAGTACTTC